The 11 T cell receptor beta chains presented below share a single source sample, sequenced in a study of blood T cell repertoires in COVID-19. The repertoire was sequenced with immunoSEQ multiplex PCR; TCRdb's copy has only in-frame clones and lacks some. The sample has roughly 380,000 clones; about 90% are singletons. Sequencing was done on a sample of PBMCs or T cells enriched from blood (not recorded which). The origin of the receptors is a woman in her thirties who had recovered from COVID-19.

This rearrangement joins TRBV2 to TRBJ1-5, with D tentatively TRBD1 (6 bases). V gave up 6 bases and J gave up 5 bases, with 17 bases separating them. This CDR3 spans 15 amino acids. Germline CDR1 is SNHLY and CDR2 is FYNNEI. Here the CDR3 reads CASSRDTVGYQPQHF. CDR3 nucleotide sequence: TGTGCCAGCAGCCGGGACACCGTCGGGTATCAGCCCCAGCATTTT.

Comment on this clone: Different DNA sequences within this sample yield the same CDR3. The CDR3 reads CASSLQGDQPQHF. As DNA, the CDR3 is TGCGCCAGCAGCTTACAGGGGGATCAGCCCCAGCATTTT. The V and J genes are TRBV5-1 and TRBJ1-5; 8 nucleotides line up with TRBD1. The CDR3 covers 13 residues. CDR1 is SGHRS, CDR2 YFSETQ, per germline. V lost 2 bases to trimming and J lost 5 bases; unmatched junction nucleotides: 0.

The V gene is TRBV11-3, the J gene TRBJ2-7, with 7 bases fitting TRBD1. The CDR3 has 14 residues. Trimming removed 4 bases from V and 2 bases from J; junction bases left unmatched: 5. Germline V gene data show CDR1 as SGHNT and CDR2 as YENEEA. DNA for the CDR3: TGTGCCAGCAGCTCCCGGGACAGAGCCTACGAGCAGTACTTC. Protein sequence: CASSSRDRAYEQYF.

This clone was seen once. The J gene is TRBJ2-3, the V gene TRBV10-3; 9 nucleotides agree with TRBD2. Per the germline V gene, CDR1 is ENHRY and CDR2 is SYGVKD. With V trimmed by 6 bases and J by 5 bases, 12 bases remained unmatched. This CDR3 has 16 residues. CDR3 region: CAISRLAGGPGDTQYF. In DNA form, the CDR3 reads TGTGCCATCAGCCGACTGGCGGGGGGGCCAGGAGATACGCAGTATTTT.

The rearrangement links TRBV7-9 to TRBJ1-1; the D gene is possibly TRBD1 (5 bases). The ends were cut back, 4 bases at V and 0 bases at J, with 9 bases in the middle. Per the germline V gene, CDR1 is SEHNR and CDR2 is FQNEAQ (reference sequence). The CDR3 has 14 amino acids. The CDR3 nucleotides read TGTGCCAGCAGCTCAGGGATCATGAACACTGAAGCTTTCTTT. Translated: CASSSGIMNTEAFF.

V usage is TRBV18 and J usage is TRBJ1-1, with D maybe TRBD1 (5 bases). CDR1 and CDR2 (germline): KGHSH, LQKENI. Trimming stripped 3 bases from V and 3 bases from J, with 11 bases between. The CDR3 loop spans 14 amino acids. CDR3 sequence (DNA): TGTGCCAGCTCACCGGGACTACAGTACACTGAAGCTTTCTTT. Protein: CASSPGLQYTEAFF.

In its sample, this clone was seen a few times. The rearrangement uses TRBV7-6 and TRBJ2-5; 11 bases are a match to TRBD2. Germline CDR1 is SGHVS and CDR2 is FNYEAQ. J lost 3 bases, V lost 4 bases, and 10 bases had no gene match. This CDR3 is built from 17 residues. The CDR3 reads CASSSNPGTSGEETQYF. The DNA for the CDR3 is TGTGCCAGCAGCTCAAACCCCGGGACTAGCGGAGAAGAGACCCAGTACTTC.

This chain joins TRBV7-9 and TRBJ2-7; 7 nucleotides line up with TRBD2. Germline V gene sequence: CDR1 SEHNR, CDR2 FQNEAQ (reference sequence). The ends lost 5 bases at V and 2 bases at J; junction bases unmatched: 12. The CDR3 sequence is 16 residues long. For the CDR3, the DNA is TGTGCCAGCAGCGGAGGACTAGAACTGTTACCCTACGAGCAGTACTTC. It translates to CASSGGLELLPYEQYF.

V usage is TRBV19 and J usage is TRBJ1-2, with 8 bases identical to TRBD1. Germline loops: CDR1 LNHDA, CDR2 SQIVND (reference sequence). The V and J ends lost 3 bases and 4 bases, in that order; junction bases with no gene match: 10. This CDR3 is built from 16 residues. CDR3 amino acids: CASSIGRGPSTYGYTF. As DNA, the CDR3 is TGTGCCAGTAGTATCGGCAGGGGGCCTAGCACCTATGGCTACACCTTC.

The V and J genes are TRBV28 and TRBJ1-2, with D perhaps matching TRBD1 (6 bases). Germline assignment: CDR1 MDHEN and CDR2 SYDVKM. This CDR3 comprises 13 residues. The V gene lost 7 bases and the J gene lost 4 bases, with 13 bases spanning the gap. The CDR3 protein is CASTGTLGYGYTF. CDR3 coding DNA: TGTGCCAGCACCGGGACATTGGGCTATGGCTACACCTTC.

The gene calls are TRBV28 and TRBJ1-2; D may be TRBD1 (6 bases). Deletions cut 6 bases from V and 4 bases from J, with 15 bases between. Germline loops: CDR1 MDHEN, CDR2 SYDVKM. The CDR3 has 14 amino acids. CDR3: CASSPRQEVYGYTF. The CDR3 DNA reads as TGTGCCAGCAGCCCCCGACAGGAGGTCTATGGCTACACCTTC.